This passage covers 30 T cell receptor beta chains from one sample sequenced in a study of T cells in Graves' hyperthyroidism and ophthalmopathy (dated by TCRdb to 2018 to 2020). Receptor libraries were prepared by multiplex PCR. TCRdb records Illumina HiSeq 2000 as the sequencer. Amplification of TCR beta CDR3 regions was carried out from RNA transcripts. A first-round RT-PCR of the TCR CDR3 used the HTBI primer set with the Qiagen OneStep RT-PCR kit. TCRdb took the public reads, trimmed them with fastp at Q25, ran MiXCR for clone calling and kept in-frame beta chains. Under each unique CDR3 protein, matching rows form one entry showing the most common genes and DNA. The sample data list under 750,000 distinct CDR3 sequences, and about 19% of these were observed just once. The ten most abundant clones make up over 15% of the sample. The source material was blood. The receptors were gathered from a woman between 45 and 65 years old with Graves' hyperthyroidism that later progressed to Graves' ophthalmopathy.

The chain links TRBV19 to TRBJ1-5, with D possibly matching TRBD1 (5 bases). Trimming left V 5 bases short and J 0 bases short, with 11 bases between. The germline gives CDR1 LNHDA, CDR2 SQIVND (reference sequence). The CDR3 runs 15 residues. CDR3 sequence (DNA): TGTGCCAGTAGTTCGGGACCGAATAGCAATCAGCCCCAGCATTTT. Translated: CASSSGPNSNQPQHF.

The chain links TRBV27 to TRBJ1-6, with D tentatively TRBD1 (5 bases). V lost 5 bases to trimming and J lost 6 bases, with 14 bases between them. Germline loops: CDR1 MNHEY, CDR2 SMNVEV (reference sequence). CDR3 length equals 15 residues. The CDR3 coding sequence is TGTGCCAGCAGTCAAGGACTGGGGGGTAATTCACCCCTCCACTTT. Translated, it gives CASSQGLGGNSPLHF.

This clonotype was seen a few times. The chain uses TRBV20-1 and TRBJ2-2; 7 bases align to TRBD2. The V gene end was trimmed by 6 bases and the J gene end by 0 bases; junction bases not matched to a gene: 4. In germline, CDR1 is DFQATT, CDR2 SNEGSKA (reference sequence). This CDR3 has 14 amino acids. DNA for the CDR3: TGCAGTGCCCCAGCGGGGCCGAACACCGGGGAGCTGTTTTTT. It codes for CSAPAGPNTGELFF.

This clonotype was found a few times. The V and J genes are TRBV19 and TRBJ1-5; TRBD1 aligns across 9 bases. Germline V lookup: CDR1 LNHDA, CDR2 SQIVND (reference sequence). This CDR3 has 15 residues. The V segment lost 3 bases and the J segment 4 bases; nucleotides outside the gene matches: 4. The CDR3 sequence is CASSIRDRGNQPQHF. The CDR3 DNA reads as TGTGCCAGTAGTATCCGAGACAGGGGGAATCAGCCCCAGCATTTT.

This clonotype was seen ten or more times. V and J are TRBV2 and TRBJ2-1; TRBD1 matches 8 bases. CDR3 size: 15 residues. J was trimmed by 10 bases and V by 6 bases; bases with no gene match: 14. Per germline, CDR1 SNHLY and CDR2 FYNNEI. CDR3 in amino acids: CASRPDRELAGEQFF. The CDR3 DNA reads TGTGCCAGCAGACCGGACAGGGAGCTAGCCGGCGAGCAGTTCTTC.

Notes on this clonotype: In this CDR3 the conserved last residue, phenylalanine or tryptophan, is missing, so a read error is likely. This chain joins TRBV19 and TRBJ1-4; D call uncertain. Germline CDR1 is LNHDA and CDR2 is SQIVND (reference sequence). Trimming cost V 4 bases and J 0 bases, with 9 bases left between them. The CDR3 covers 15 residues. In nucleotides, the CDR3 is TGTGCCAGTAGTAGACTCACCGCAACTAATGAAAAACTGTTTTCT. It codes for CASSRLTATNEKLFS.

This clonotype was seen a few times. One junction end does not reproduce the germline sequence, and a read error may be involved. V gene TRBV18 combines with J gene TRBJ1-3; D might be TRBD1 (6 bases). This CDR3 spans 12 amino acids. Germline V gives CDR1 KGHSH, CDR2 LQKENI. The DNA for the CDR3 is TGTGCCAGCTCGCCGGGCGGGGACACCACATATTTT. It encodes CASSPGGDTTYF.

Concerning this clonotype itself: Being one base from a much bigger clone, this may be a read error. V is TRBV5-1 and J is TRBJ1-6; D might be TRBD1 (6 bases). The CDR3 covers 15 residues. CDR1 is SGHRS and CDR2 is YFSETQ in the germline V gene. CDR3 DNA sequence: TGCGCCAGCAGCTTGGATGGGGGCGCAGATTCACCCCTCCGCTTT. Its translation is CASSLDGGADSPLRF.

This clonotype came up a few times. The CDR3 DNA sequence: TGTGCCAGCGCAAACAGGGCTACTAATGAAAAACTGTTTTTT. It codes for CASANRATNEKLFF. V usage is TRBV19 and J usage is TRBJ1-4, with a weak D call TRBD1 (6 bases). The germline CDR1 and CDR2 sequences are LNHDA and SQIVND (reference sequence). The CDR3 is 14 residues long. Trimming removed 9 bases at V and 2 bases at J, with 13 bases between.

J is TRBJ1-2 and V is TRBV9; D unclear. The CDR3 extends over 14 amino acids. V was clipped by 4 bases and J by 2 bases, with 12 bases between them. Germline values: CDR1 SGDLS, CDR2 YYNGEE. The CDR3 protein is CASSPWTDNYGYTF. The CDR3, as DNA: TGTGCCAGCAGCCCATGGACCGACAACTATGGCTACACCTTC.

This clonotype has just a few counts. This chain links TRBV10-1 with TRBJ2-1, with TRBD1 matching 7 bases. Trimming took 3 bases from V and 9 from J; bases not matched to a gene: 11. Per germline, CDR1 WNHNN and CDR2 SYGVQD (reference sequence). This CDR3 spans 15 amino acids. This CDR3 reads CASSDSAGGMGEQFF. The CDR3 DNA is TGCGCCAGCAGTGACTCCGCAGGGGGAATGGGTGAGCAGTTCTTC.

The V and J genes are TRBV18 and TRBJ2-7, with TRBD1 matching over 8 bases. V gave up 4 bases and J gave up 5 bases; unmatched junction bases: 10. The CDR3 consists of 15 residues. Germline loops: CDR1 KGHSH, CDR2 LQKENI. CDR3 loop: CASSLTGAGYHEQYF. The CDR3 nucleotides are TGTGCCAGCTCACTGACAGGGGCGGGCTATCACGAGCAGTACTTC.

Only a few counts were recorded for this clonotype. The V and J genes are TRBV6-5 and TRBJ1-1; D is undetermined. CDR3 length equals 13 residues. Germline assignment: CDR1 MNHEY and CDR2 SVGAGI. Trimming cost V 0 bases and J 7 bases, with 9 bases left between them. The CDR3 DNA reads as TGTGCCAGCAGTTACTCGATCGGGGTTGAAGCTTTCTTT. Translation: CASSYSIGVEAFF.

The chain links TRBV3-1 to TRBJ2-2; 13 bases match TRBD2. CDR3 length: 16 residues. The V segment lost 4 bases and the J segment 5 bases; nucleotides outside the gene matches: 4. Germline values: CDR1 LGHDT, CDR2 YNNKEL (reference sequence). The CDR3 region has the DNA TGTGCCAGCAGCCTAGGGACTAGCGGGACTACCGGGGAGCTGTTTTTT. It is translated as CASSLGTSGTTGELFF.

The chain couples TRBV19 to TRBJ2-3; D is uncertain. The CDR3 totals 15 residues. The germline V and J ends were trimmed by 2 bases and 0 bases, with 9 bases remaining between them. CDR1 is LNHDA, CDR2 SQIVND, per germline (reference sequence). In DNA form, the CDR3 reads TGTGCCAGTAGTATATCCGCTTATAGCACAGATACGCAGTATTTT. It yields the protein CASSISAYSTDTQYF.

With regard to this clonotype: A much larger clone lies a single base off, so this may be a read error. The chain carries TRBV7-9 and TRBJ2-7; D is unclear. Between the trimmed V and J ends, which lost 4 bases and 1 base, there was a span of 14 bases. This CDR3 has 15 residues. Germline values: CDR1 SEHNR, CDR2 FQNEAQ (reference sequence). CDR3 DNA: TGTGCCAGCAGCTCTCGACCTGGCGGTTCCTACGAGCAGTACTTC. Residues: CASSSRPGGSYEQYF.

This rearrangement joins TRBV20-1 to TRBJ1-2, with TRBD1 matching 12 bases. Germline loops: CDR1 DFQATT, CDR2 SNEGSKA (reference sequence). The CDR3 covers 14 residues. Unmatched junction bases numbered 3, after V lost 1 base and J lost 6 bases. The CDR3 reads CSARAGQGAHGYTF. CDR3 coding DNA: TGCAGTGCTAGAGCGGGACAGGGGGCGCATGGCTACACCTTC.

The chain combines TRBV24-1 with TRBJ1-2; D remains ambiguous. CDR3 length: 13 amino acids. V gave up 4 bases and J gave up 5 bases, with 10 bases separating them. From germline, CDR1 is KGHDR and CDR2 SFDVKD. CDR3 sequence reads: CATSDPSRYGYTF. CDR3 DNA sequence: TGTGCCACCAGTGACCCCTCGAGATATGGCTACACCTTC.

V and J are TRBV20-1 and TRBJ2-1; D remains unclear. The CDR3 consists of 15 residues. CDR1 DFQATT and CDR2 SNEGSKA come from the germline V gene (reference sequence). V was pared by 3 bases and J by 0 bases, with 12 bases between. The CDR3 bases are TGCAGTGCTAGTAGGCGGACGAGCTCCTACAATGAGCAGTTCTTC. Amino acid sequence: CSASRRTSSYNEQFF.

This clonotype was detected many times. The chain is built from TRBV7-8 and TRBJ2-2, with 11 bases aligning to TRBD2. Trimming took 4 bases from V and 4 from J; bases not matched to a gene: 8. The CDR3 runs 17 residues. Germline values: CDR1 SGHVS, CDR2 FQNEAQ. This CDR3 reads CASSSSRTSGSTGELFF. CDR3 nucleotides: TGTGCCAGCAGCTCTTCCAGGACTAGCGGGTCCACCGGGGAGCTGTTTTTT.

This clonotype was seen a few times. V gene TRBV9 combines with J gene TRBJ2-1; D may be TRBD1 or TRBD2 (5 bases each). The CDR3 totals 14 residues. Germline V CDR1 and CDR2: SGDLS, YYNGEE. Trimming pared 0 bases from V and 4 bases from J, leaving 8 bases between. CDR3 sequence: CASSVVGTYNEQFF. CDR3 nucleotides: TGTGCCAGCAGCGTAGTAGGGACGTACAATGAGCAGTTCTTC.

This clonotype was seen a handful of times. The rearrangement joins TRBV20-1 to TRBJ1-4; D gene ambiguous. Trimming took 0 bases from V and 1 from J, leaving 12 bases between them. Germline V gene data show CDR1 as DFQATT and CDR2 as SNEGSKA (reference sequence). This CDR3 region has 16 residues. CDR3 nucleotides: TGCAGTGCTAGAGATTACGGCCGAGGAACTAATGAAAAACTGTTTTTT. Translating gives CSARDYGRGTNEKLFF.

This clonotype has more than one count but fewer than ten. The chain joins TRBV5-1 to TRBJ1-2, with D perhaps matching TRBD1 (5 bases). Germline V gene lookup returns CDR1 SGHRS and CDR2 YFSETQ. V was clipped by 7 bases and J by 0 bases, with 16 bases between them. This CDR3 comprises 15 residues. CDR3 region: CASGPGSGTNYGYTF. In DNA form, the CDR3 reads TGCGCCAGCGGCCCAGGGAGCGGGACTAACTATGGCTACACCTTC.

The table lists this clonotype with a few counts. The chain carries TRBV7-9 and TRBJ2-1; 9 positions match TRBD1. Unmatched junction bases numbered 11, after V lost 8 bases and J lost 6 bases. The V gene's germline CDR1 is SEHNR and CDR2 FQNEAQ (reference sequence). The length of the CDR3 is 15 residues. In nucleotides, the CDR3 is TGTGCCAGCCGTCATAGGACAGGGGTAGCCAATGAGCAGTTCTTC. Encoded protein: CASRHRTGVANEQFF.

This clonotype appeared a few times. The chain combines TRBV20-1 with TRBJ1-4; the D is unclear. The V end was cut by 0 bases, the J end by 5 bases, with 16 bases between. The length of the CDR3 is 16 residues. The V gene's germline CDR1 is DFQATT and CDR2 SNEGSKA (reference sequence). The CDR3: CSARDDAGSVNEKLFF. CDR3 in DNA: TGCAGTGCTAGAGATGACGCCGGGTCGGTAAATGAAAAACTGTTTTTT.

V is TRBV5-1 and J is TRBJ1-1; D is unresolved. The CDR3 contains 18 residues. CDR1 and CDR2 (germline): SGHRS, YFSETQ. V dropped 6 bases and J dropped 1 base, with 25 bases sitting between them. CDR3 protein: CASKEAGPDRPGNTEAFF. CDR3 DNA sequence: TGCGCCAGCAAAGAGGCGGGCCCGGATCGGCCGGGGAACACTGAAGCTTTCTTT.

This chain links TRBV3-1 with TRBJ1-2; no clear D gene. The V end was cut by 4 bases, the J end by 8 bases, with 14 bases between. The V gene's germline CDR1 is LGHDT and CDR2 YNNKEL (reference sequence). The CDR3 spans 13 residues. The CDR3 bases are TGTGCCAGCAGCCCCCCGACTCACGAAGGCTACACCTTC. Translating it yields CASSPPTHEGYTF.

V and J are TRBV2 and TRBJ1-3; 8 bases are shared with TRBD1. The CDR3 covers 14 residues. Germline lookup yields CDR1 SNHLY and CDR2 FYNNEI. V was pared by 6 bases and J by 6 bases, with 7 bases of the junction left unmatched. The CDR3 nucleotides are TGTGCCAGCAGAACCCGGACAGGGACAAACACCATATATTTT. Its translation is CASRTRTGTNTIYF.

This sequence joins TRBV5-1 and TRBJ2-3; 7 bases align to TRBD1. The trim removed 0 bases at V and 3 bases at J, leaving 4 bases unmatched. The germline V gene has CDR1 SGHRS and CDR2 YFSETQ. This CDR3 contains 15 residues. CDR3 bases: TGCGCCAGCAGCTTGGAGGGGGCAGTTACAGATACGCAGTATTTT. Translating gives CASSLEGAVTDTQYF.

CDR3 loop: CASSYLSSGGVDEQFF. CDR3 DNA: TGTGCCAGCAGTTACTTATCTAGCGGGGGGGTCGATGAGCAGTTCTTC. V gene TRBV6-6 combines with J gene TRBJ2-1; 12 bases agree with TRBD2. V dropped 1 base and J dropped 8; count of bases not matched to a gene: 6. The CDR3 sequence is 16 residues long. In germline, CDR1 is MNHNY, CDR2 SVGAGI (reference sequence).